This T cell receptor beta chain is drawn from a study of regulatory T cells in long-lasting Graves disease. Combining iRepertoire HTBI primers with Arm-PCR of CDR3 regions, the authors built TCR beta libraries. TCRdb redid the calling of the multiplex PCR reads with MiXCR, one entry per CDR3 protein. This sample has about 440,000 distinct CDR3 sequences, with under 15% found just once. This clonotype was recorded at least ten times. Germline CDR1 and CDR2: SGHAT and FQNNGV. V shed 2 bases and J shed 3 bases, with 9 bases lying between them. This CDR3 comprises 14 residues. The time point was: newly diagnosed GD, antithyroid drugs for less than 3 months. From PBMCs, RNA was extracted and then used to make the TCR library. Patients of an endocrinology department in Xi'an, China, were included. These records were also assigned to another study, of T cells in Graves' hyperthyroidism and ophthalmopathy.

This chain links TRBV11-2 with TRBJ2-3, with TRBD1 as a possible D gene (6 bases). The material was peripheral blood mononuclear cells (PBMCs), obtained at new diagnosis, from a patient treated with antithyroid drugs. The sequence was obtained from a woman between 25 and 40 years old with Graves disease. The CDR3 nucleotides read TGTGCCAGCAGCTTATATACAGGGACAGATACGCAGTATTTT. Amino acid sequence: CASSLYTGTDTQYF. The full variable domain, in which reference TRBV11-2 and TRBJ2-3 provide the parts outside the CDR3, is EAGVAQSPRYKIIEKRQSVAFWCNPISGHATLYWYQQILGQGPKLLIQFQNNGVVDDSQLPKDRFSAERLKGVDSTLKIQPAKLEDSAVYLCASSLYTGTDTQYFGPGTRLTVL.